The T cell receptor (beta chain) under discussion was sequenced for a study of T cells in severe cutaneous drug reactions. Turning to the study itself: RegiSCAR criteria gave all enrolled patients a probable or definite SJS/TEN or DRESS diagnosis. Collected from acute- or recovery-stage patients: blister fluids/cells and PBMC.

Bulk and single-cell libraries used iRepertoire multiplex PCR with TCR subtype-specific primers. TCRdb reprocessed the multiplex PCR reads, with one entry per CDR3 protein and no DNA. The repertoire table contains several thousand distinct CDR3 sequences. Sequenced patients had Stevens-Johnson syndrome or toxic epidermal necrolysis caused by carbamazepine. Peripheral blood was from CBZ-SJS/TEN patients: about five Han Chinese, six or seven European. This clonotype is identified as medium-sized from frequency. The antigen is not known. The study, taken as a whole, reports: One public TCRbeta CDR3 appeared in all seven blister samples, averaging about 13%.

This CDR3 is 19 amino acids long. The germline gives CDR1 MGHRA, CDR2 YSYEKL. The chain uses TRBV4-1 and TRBJ1-1; the TRBD1 assignment by TCRdb is unverifiable without DNA. Sequencing input: PBMCs. The source of this sequence is a human donor with a severe cutaneous adverse drug reaction. The chain's CDR3 is CASSQAQDRAAKMNTEAFF.